The entry that follows covers one T cell receptor beta chain sequence. Blood CD8+ and CD4+ T cells underwent high-throughput TCR beta sequencing. Germline V lookup: CDR1 SNHLY, CDR2 FYNNEI. Trimming removed 7 bases from V and 2 bases from J; junction bases left unmatched: 7. The CDR3 sequence is 14 residues long. This specimen comes from a study of CD8 T cells in Susac syndrome. As for the study in general: The Susac syndrome patients were therapy-naive, on corticosteroids, or on intravenous immunoglobulin alone at blood draw.

The authors reverse transcribed about 0.5 to 1 ug RNA with random hexamers. The TCR beta CDR3 was amplified by immunoSEQ multiplex PCR across 54 Vbeta, 13 Jbeta. TCRdb itself ran the immunoSEQ multiplex PCR reads through MiXCR, one entry per CDR3 protein. The table includes approximately 77,000 distinct CDR3 sequences, approximately 94% detected once. The specimen was CD4+ T cells from PBMCs. The origin of this receptor is a human donor with Susac syndrome. This chain joins TRBV2 and TRBJ2-5, with 7 bases fitting TRBD1. CDR3 loop: CASNRGMGQETQYF. For the CDR3, the DNA is TGTGCCAGCAACAGGGGCATGGGTCAAGAGACCCAGTACTTC.